These 4 T cell receptor beta chains were sequenced from one sample in a study of blood T cells in healthy people across ages. For the second PCR, which ran for roughly 6 to 12 cycles, a sample-barcoded 5' primer and a J-beta primer mix were used. TCRdb re-derived calls from the 5' RACE reads in MiXCR, one entry per CDR3 protein. The data hold about 1 million distinct CDR3 sequences, with more than 40% observed a single time. The sample comprised blood. The receptor source for this set is a woman aged 60-70 years in good health.

The V gene is TRBV7-1, the J gene TRBJ2-1; 12 bases align to TRBD1. TRBV7-1 is an open reading frame, and its role is uncertain. The length of the CDR3 is 21 residues. The trim removed 3 bases at V and 0 bases at J, leaving 15 bases unmatched. Here the CDR3 reads CASSSPWGQGATLSSYNEQFF. In DNA form, the CDR3 reads TGTGCCAGCAGCTCCCCTTGGGGACAGGGGGCCACATTGAGCTCCTACAATGAGCAGTTCTTC.

This clonotype was seen a handful of times. The chain carries TRBV9 and TRBJ2-7, with 7 bases lining up with TRBD1. The V gene's germline CDR1 is SGDLS and CDR2 YYNGEE. CDR3 size: 14 residues. J was trimmed by 3 bases and V by 3 bases; bases with no gene match: 6. CDR3 nucleotide sequence: TGTGCCAGCAGCGGACCGGGACAGTACTACGAGCAGTACTTC. Its protein is CASSGPGQYYEQYF.

The chain has TRBV6-5 and TRBJ2-3; no clear D gene. The CDR3 is 15 amino acids. In germline, CDR1 is MNHEY, CDR2 SVGAGI. V shed 5 bases and J shed 2 bases, with 14 bases lying between them. The CDR3 region has the DNA TGTGCCAGCAGTCTTCTTACTCCGGTCACAGATACGCAGTATTTT. Protein product: CASSLLTPVTDTQYF.

This clonotype was picked up a small number of times. CDR3 nucleotides: TGTGCCATCAGTGAGTCGACAGATGAGCAGTTCTTC. This sequence encodes CAISESTDEQFF. The chain combines TRBV10-3 with TRBJ2-1; possibly TRBD1 for D (5 bases). Germline lookup yields CDR1 ENHRY and CDR2 SYGVKD. V was trimmed by 0 bases and J by 8 bases, leaving 5 bases between them. The CDR3 sequence is 12 residues long.